This TCR beta chain was obtained from a study of regulatory T cells in long-lasting Graves disease. About the research overall: Graves' patients, newly diagnosed, had taken antithyroid drugs under 3 months. Study-wide results and limits: Accuracy could have been hurt by small sample size. There was favoring of TRBV28, TRBJ1-2 and TRBJ2-5 in persistent disease.

On this clonotype: Antigen specificity is unknown.

The time point: newly diagnosed GD, antithyroid drugs for less than 3 months. PBMC-derived RNA was used for the TCR library. The CDR3 is 14 residues long. Per germline, CDR1 SGDLS and CDR2 YYNGEE. Trimming left V 0 bases short and J 0 bases short, with 6 bases between. CDR3-region Arm-PCR and iRepertoire HTBI primers produced the TCR beta libraries. Each CDR3 protein is one row after TCRdb ran MiXCR on the multiplex PCR reads. The sample holds fewer than 650,000 distinct CDR3 sequences, about 15% seen once. This sample also belongs to another study, concerning T cells in Graves' hyperthyroidism and ophthalmopathy. That report adds: Researchers found most expanded thyroid clonotypes above 0.001 in blood as well.

Material: peripheral blood mononuclear cells (PBMCs), obtained at new diagnosis, from a patient treated with antithyroid drugs. The rearrangement joins TRBV9 to TRBJ1-1; D is ambiguous. This receptor was obtained from a man between 18 and 29 years old with Graves disease. The CDR3 DNA reads TGTGCCAGCAGCGTAGGCAGGATGAACACTGAAGCTTTCTTT. It codes for CASSVGRMNTEAFF.